Listed below are T cell receptor beta chains from one sample, sequenced in a study of OX40 agonist ivuxolimab in advanced cancers. Assay: immunoSEQ multiplex PCR; the TCRdb copy retains only in-frame clones and omits some. The sample records just under 80,000 clones, around nine tenths being singletons. The sequencing used CD4+ or CD8+ T cells sorted from blood, collected in a trial of the OX40 agonist ivuxolimab. The receptors stem from an adult with an advanced solid tumor such as melanoma, head and neck, liver or kidney cancer. Each CDR3 is given without its conserved first and last residue. Where a row states a size, it is once, few, many or the class of an expanded clone; other rows omit it.

V,size,CDR3
TRBV7-7,-,ASSPGLADTYEQY
TRBV19,once,ASTGGTANTGELF
TRBV6-6,-,ASRGSRDTGELF
TRBV7-9,-,ASSLGLAGTDTQY
TRBV7-2,-,ASSFAGGSYEQY
TRBV11-2,-,ATRLAANTGELF
TRBV9,-,ASSVGRGGDTEAF
TRBV27,-,ASSWTGGSGTEAF
TRBV11-3,-,ASSLRFAGGETQY
TRBV5-5,-,ASSLDQGAGEQY
TRBV15,once,ATSPRNTILPRYYGYT
TRBV6-5,-,ASSLAPATNEKLF
TRBV19,-,ASSIDLAGETYEQY
TRBV4-2,-,ASSQDGRETQY
TRBV11-3,-,ASRTEDRGYNEQF
TRBV30,-,AWRVIGASSYNEQF
TRBV6-1,-,ASLRDYSSTDTQY
TRBV7-9,-,ASSGSTGLDEQF
TRBV7-2,-,ASSLVHNYGYT
TRBV27,-,ASKSQGAGNQPQH
TRBV7-6,-,ASSLRSVLGTGADTQY
TRBV6-1,few,ASRPGTGVYEQY
TRBV11-1,once,ASSRGTSGINEQF
TRBV6-5,once,ASSYHSTGLNTEAF
TRBV27,-,ASRPGLAAYEQY
TRBV11-2,-,ASGAGDRGPAYSGNTIY
TRBV5-4,-,ASSKNSNQPQH
TRBV7-2,-,ASSLARDQPQH
TRBV5-4,-,ASSLESEYGYT
TRBV9,-,ASSVEGGAGYEQY
TRBV5-1,-,ASRAGTSVYEQY
TRBV30,few,ASPHDGELF
TRBV7-9,-,ASSLATDPYEQY
TRBV18,-,ASSPVGSTEAF
TRBV6-5,-,ASSSPTQGFEAF
TRBV11-2,-,ASSSGTSTDTQY
TRBV9,-,ASSVGQGSNQPQH
TRBV30,-,AWWEKSDEQF
TRBV5-8,-,ASSLGPGTSNTGELF
TRBV15,-,ATSSGEPPHEQF